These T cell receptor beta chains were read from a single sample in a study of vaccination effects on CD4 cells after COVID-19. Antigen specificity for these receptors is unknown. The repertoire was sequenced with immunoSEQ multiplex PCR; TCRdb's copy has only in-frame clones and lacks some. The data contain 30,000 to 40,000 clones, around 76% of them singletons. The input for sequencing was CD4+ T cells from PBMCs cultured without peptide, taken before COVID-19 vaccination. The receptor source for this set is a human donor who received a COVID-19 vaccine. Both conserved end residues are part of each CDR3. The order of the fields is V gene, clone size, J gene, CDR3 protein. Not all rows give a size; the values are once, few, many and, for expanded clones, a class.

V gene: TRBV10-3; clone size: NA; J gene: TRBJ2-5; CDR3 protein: CAISRDGSGETQYF
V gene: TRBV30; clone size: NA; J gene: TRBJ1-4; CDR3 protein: CATDRGALGANEKLFF
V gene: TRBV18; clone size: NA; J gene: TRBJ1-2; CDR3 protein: CASSQGMGEGYTF
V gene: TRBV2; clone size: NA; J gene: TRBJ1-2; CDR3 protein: CASSPSRAASYGYTF
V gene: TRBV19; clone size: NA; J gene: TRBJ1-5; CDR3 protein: CASSITDRNQPQHF
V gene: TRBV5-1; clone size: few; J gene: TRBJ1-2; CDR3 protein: CASSPRVETYGYTF
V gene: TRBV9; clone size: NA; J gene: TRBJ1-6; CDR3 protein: CASSAGTMVDSPLHF
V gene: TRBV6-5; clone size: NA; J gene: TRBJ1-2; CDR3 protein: CASSLQGFYGYTF
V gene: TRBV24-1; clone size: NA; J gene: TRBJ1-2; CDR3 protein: CATSEPPGQGALGYTF
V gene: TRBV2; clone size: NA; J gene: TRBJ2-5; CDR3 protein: CASSGARTSGGGTQYF
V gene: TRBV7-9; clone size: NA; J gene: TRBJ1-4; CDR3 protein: CASSRDTGKLFF
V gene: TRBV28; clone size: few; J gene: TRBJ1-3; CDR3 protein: CASSSGGVSGNTIYF
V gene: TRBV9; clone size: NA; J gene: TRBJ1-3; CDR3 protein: CASSTGSGVGLGNTIYF